The 19 T cell receptor beta chains below were found in one sample sequenced in a study of blood T cell repertoires in COVID-19. TCRdb's copy holds only in-frame clones and misses some; the assay was immunoSEQ multiplex PCR. The sample yields 95,000 to 150,000 clones, 81% seen once. The sequenced material came from peripheral blood. These receptor sequences come from a young man with COVID-19, enrolled during active disease.

This sequence joins TRBV5-1 and TRBJ1-1; 8 bases align to TRBD1. Trimming cost V 1 base and J 5 bases; bases outside gene matches: 7. Germline V CDR1 and CDR2: SGHRS, YFSETQ. The CDR3 is 15 residues long. The CDR3 here is CASSLRQGRGTEAFF. The CDR3 coding sequence is TGCGCCAGCAGCTTGAGACAGGGGCGGGGTACTGAAGCTTTCTTT.

The chain employs TRBV7-3 and TRBJ2-5; 14 positions match TRBD2. The CDR3 totals 17 residues. The V and J ends lost 5 bases and 1 base, in that order; junction bases with no gene match: 6. Per the germline V gene, CDR1 is SGHTA and CDR2 is FQGTGA. The CDR3 protein is CASSPGTSGGAQETQYF. Written as DNA, the CDR3 is TGTGCCAGCAGCCCAGGGACTAGCGGGGGAGCCCAAGAGACCCAGTACTTC. The variable domain in full, completed from reference TRBV7-3 and TRBJ2-5, reads GAGVSQTPSNKVTEKGKYVELRCDPISGHTALYWYRQSLGQGPEFLIYFQGTGAADDSGLPNDRFFAVRPEGSVSTLKIQRTERGDSAVYLCASSPGTSGGAQETQYFGPGTRLLVL.

In this sample, this clone turned up a few times. This CDR3 reads CASSPDRNTDTQYF. The CDR3 bases are TGTGCCAGCAGTCCGGACAGGAACACAGATACGCAGTATTTT. This chain joins TRBV27 and TRBJ2-3; 7 bases line up with TRBD1. V shed 5 bases and J 2 bases; nucleotides not matched to a gene: 4. From germline, CDR1 is MNHEY and CDR2 SMNVEV (reference sequence). There are 14 residues in the CDR3.

The chain recombines TRBV27 with TRBJ1-6, with D maybe TRBD1 (6 bases). Looked up from germline, CDR1 is MNHEY and CDR2 is SMNVEV (reference sequence). CDR3 length: 15 amino acids. V lost 3 bases to trimming and J lost 10 bases, with 16 bases between them. CDR3 region: CASSFIFLQGSPLHF. The CDR3 DNA follows: TGTGCCAGCAGTTTTATTTTCCTGCAGGGGTCACCCCTCCACTTT.

V gene TRBV9 combines with J gene TRBJ1-4, with 8 bases that match TRBD1. The germline V gene encodes CDR1 SGDLS and CDR2 YYNGEE. Losses at the gene ends were 3 bases for V and 8 bases for J; bases not matched to a gene: 6. The CDR3 runs 14 residues. The CDR3 DNA follows: TGTGCCAGCAGCGCAGGACAGGGAGGCGAAAAACTGTTTTTT. Its translation: CASSAGQGGEKLFF.

J is TRBJ2-2 and V is TRBV14, with a possible D match to TRBD1 (5 bases). V gave up 4 bases and J gave up 1 base, with 10 bases separating them. This CDR3 contains 15 residues. The V gene's germline CDR1 is SGHDN and CDR2 FVKESK. CDR3 residues: CASSRGHRNTGELFF. The CDR3 DNA sequence: TGTGCCAGCAGCCGAGGACACCGGAACACCGGGGAGCTGTTTTTT.

The V call is TRBV4-1, the J call TRBJ2-1; D is undetermined. The germline V gene encodes CDR1 MGHRA and CDR2 YSYEKL. This CDR3 spans 15 amino acids. With 4 bases removed from V and 8 bases from J, the gap between germline ends came to 18 bases. CDR3 coding DNA: TGCGCCAGCAGCCTCAGTCGATCCAGTTTCGATGAGCAGTTCTTC. Translated, it gives CASSLSRSSFDEQFF.

On this clone: A junction boundary mismatches the germline segment, possibly from a read error. V is TRBV11-3 and J is TRBJ2-7, with 11 bases fitting TRBD2. The CDR3 spans 14 residues. The germline CDR1 and CDR2 sequences are SGHNT and YENEEA. The CDR3 coding sequence is TGTGCCAGCAGCCCGGGACTAGCGGAGGCCCGCCCCGACTTC. Amino acid sequence: CASSPGLAEARPDF.

This rearrangement joins TRBV4-1 to TRBJ1-2, with 9 bases identical to TRBD1. Germline V gene sequence: CDR1 MGHRA, CDR2 YSYEKL. Trimming at V came to 3 bases and at J to 4 bases, leaving 9 bases not matched to a gene. The CDR3 contains 16 residues. The CDR3 region has the DNA TGCGCCAGCAGCCAGAGGACAGGGGAGCTTGGCTATGGCTACACCTTC. Protein sequence: CASSQRTGELGYGYTF.

Only a few counts were recorded for this clone. This rearrangement joins TRBV5-1 to TRBJ2-2, with D perhaps TRBD2 (5 bases). Trimming shortened V by 6 bases and J by 1 base, and 10 bases separated the two germline ends. There are 14 residues in the CDR3. Germline V gives CDR1 SGHRS, CDR2 YFSETQ. The CDR3 DNA sequence: TGCGCCAGCAATCAAGGGAGGAACACCGGGGAGCTGTTTTTT. It specifies CASNQGRNTGELFF. Full variable domain (outside the CDR3, taken from reference TRBV5-1 and TRBJ2-2): KAGVTQTPRYLIKTRGQQVTLSCSPISGHRSVSWYQQTPGQGLQFLFEYFSETQRNKGNFPGRFSGRQFSNSRSEMNVSTLELGDSALYLCASNQGRNTGELFFGEGSRLTVL.

The chain couples TRBV6-2 or TRBV6-3 to TRBJ2-7; 8 nucleotides align to TRBD2. Germline V lookup: CDR1 MNHEY, CDR2 SVGEGT. The CDR3 spans 16 residues. Germline trimming cut 2 bases from V and 5 bases from J; bases unmatched to any gene: 11. The CDR3 DNA follows: TGTGCCAGCAGTTACCCGCCTACGGGGGGGCCGAACGAGCAGTACTTC. Translated, it gives CASSYPPTGGPNEQYF.

The chain has TRBV5-6 and TRBJ2-5; TRBD2 is a possible D gene (5 bases). This CDR3 is 14 amino acids long. Germline CDR1 and CDR2: SGHDT and YYEEEE. V lost 2 bases to trimming and J lost 7 bases, with 15 bases between them. The CDR3 reads CASSLGLREGTQYF. CDR3 nucleotides: TGTGCCAGCAGCTTAGGGCTAAGAGAGGGGACCCAGTACTTC. The full variable domain, with the rest looked up from reference TRBV5-6 and TRBJ2-5, is DAGVTQSPTHLIKTRGQQVTLRCSPKSGHDTVSWYQQALGQGPQFIFQYYEEEERQRGNFPDRFSGHQFPNYSSELNVNALLLGDSALYLCASSLGLREGTQYFGPGTRLLVL.

The chain recombines TRBV18 with TRBJ1-4; D unclear. Trimming pared 0 bases from V and 8 bases from J, leaving 10 bases between. This CDR3 contains 14 residues. Per the germline V gene, CDR1 is KGHSH and CDR2 is LQKENI. CDR3 sequence reads: CASSPPEKREKLFF. In DNA form, the CDR3 reads TGTGCCAGCTCACCACCGGAGAAGCGCGAAAAACTGTTTTTT.

The gene calls are TRBV30 and TRBJ1-6; 7 bases align to TRBD1. Germline CDR1 is GTSNPN and CDR2 is SVGIG (reference sequence). This CDR3 has 13 amino acids. Germline trimming cut 8 bases from V and 14 bases from J; bases unmatched to any gene: 15. The CDR3: CARDRQGGAALHF. The CDR3 nucleotides read TGTGCCAGGGACCGTCAGGGGGGAGCGGCCCTCCACTTT. Together with reference TRBV30 and TRBJ1-6, the CDR3 gives the full variable domain: SQTIHQWPATLVQPVGSPLSLECTVEGTSNPNLYWYRQAAGRGLQLLFYSVGIGQISSEVPQNLSASRPQDRQFILSSKKLLLSDSGFYLCARDRQGGAALHFGNGTRLTVT.

The rearrangement links TRBV28 to TRBJ1-1, with D hard to call. CDR1 and CDR2 (germline): MDHEN, SYDVKM. With 6 bases removed from V and 2 bases from J, the gap between germline ends came to 7 bases. The CDR3 consists of 12 residues. The CDR3 DNA reads as TGTGCCAGCAGGGCCATAAACACTGAAGCTTTCTTT. Translated, it gives CASRAINTEAFF.

The chain links TRBV6-5 to TRBJ2-3; perhaps TRBD2 as D (6 bases). Germline loops: CDR1 MNHEY, CDR2 SVGAGI. The V and J ends lost 7 bases and 3 bases respectively, with 14 bases between them. The CDR3 has 14 residues. The CDR3 DNA sequence: TGTGCCAGCACCTGGAGTCGGGGGACAGATACGCAGTATTTT. This gives the protein CASTWSRGTDTQYF.

The chain links TRBV7-6 to TRBJ2-2, with D perhaps TRBD1 (6 bases). V was trimmed by 1 base and J by 7 bases, leaving 16 bases between them. CDR1 is SGHVS, CDR2 FNYEAQ, per germline. The CDR3 has 16 residues. CDR3 sequence: CASSLEGRGTDGELFF. CDR3 sequence (DNA): TGTGCCAGCAGCTTAGAGGGCAGGGGAACGGACGGGGAGCTGTTTTTT. Variable domain in full (rest from reference TRBV7-6 and TRBJ2-2): GAGVSQSPRYKVTKRGQDVALRCDPISGHVSLYWYRQALGQGPEFLTYFNYEAQQDKSGLPNDRFSAERPEGSISTLTIQRTEQRDSAMYRCASSLEGRGTDGELFFGEGSRLTVL.

The V gene is TRBV6-5, the J gene TRBJ2-7, with 7 bases fitting TRBD1. Germline V gene data show CDR1 as MNHEY and CDR2 as SVGAGI. The trim removed 5 bases at V and 7 bases at J, leaving 14 bases unmatched. The CDR3 spans 15 residues. The CDR3 DNA is TGTGCCAGCAGTCACCGACCCGACAGGGTTGGAGAGCAGTACTTC. Translating gives CASSHRPDRVGEQYF.

This chain connects TRBV18 to TRBJ2-7; 7 nucleotides agree with TRBD1. Looked up from germline, CDR1 is KGHSH and CDR2 is LQKENI. CDR3 length equals 15 residues. The J segment lost 3 bases and the V segment lost 2 bases, leaving 7 bases of the junction unmatched. CDR3: CASSPGLGQNYEQYF. DNA for the CDR3: TGTGCCAGCTCACCAGGTTTGGGACAGAACTACGAGCAGTACTTC.